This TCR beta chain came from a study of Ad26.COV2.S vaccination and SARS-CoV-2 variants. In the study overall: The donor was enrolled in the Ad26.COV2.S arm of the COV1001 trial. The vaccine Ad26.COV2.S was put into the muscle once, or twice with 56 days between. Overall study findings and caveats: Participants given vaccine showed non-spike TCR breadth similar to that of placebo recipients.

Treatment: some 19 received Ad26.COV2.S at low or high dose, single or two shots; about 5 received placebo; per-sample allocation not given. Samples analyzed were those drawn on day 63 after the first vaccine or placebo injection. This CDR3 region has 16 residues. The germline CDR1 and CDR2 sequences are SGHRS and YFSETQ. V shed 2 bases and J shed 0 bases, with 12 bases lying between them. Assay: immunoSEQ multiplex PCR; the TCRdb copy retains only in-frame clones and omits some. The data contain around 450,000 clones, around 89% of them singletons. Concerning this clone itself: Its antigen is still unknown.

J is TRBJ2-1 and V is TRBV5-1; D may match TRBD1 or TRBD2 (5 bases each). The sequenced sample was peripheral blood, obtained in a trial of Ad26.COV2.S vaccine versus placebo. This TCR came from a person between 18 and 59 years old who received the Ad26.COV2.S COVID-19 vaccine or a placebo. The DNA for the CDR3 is TGCGCCAGCAGCTTATCGGGACGGAGCTCCTACAATGAGCAGTTCTTC. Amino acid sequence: CASSLSGRSSYNEQFF.